This T cell receptor (beta chain) is drawn from a study of CD8+ T cells in alopecia areata. Across the study: Severity among treated patients was scored by the percentage of scalp area affected.

Looked up from germline, CDR1 is MNHEY and CDR2 is SMNVEV (reference sequence). There are 14 residues in the CDR3. The V end was cut by 4 bases, the J end by 3 bases, with 12 bases between. TCR sequencing used cDNA made by reverse transcription of extracted RNA. Clones were sequenced by immunoSEQ multiplex PCR, and TCRdb holds only the in-frame ones, with some missing. The table includes some 130,000 clones, 53% detected once. Described treatment: oral pan-JAK inhibitor, 5-10 mg twice daily. Study observations and caveats: Mouse data revealed clearer TCR sharing than patient data did, a gap possibly tied to HLA.

With regard to this clone: Its cognate antigen is unknown.

This TCR derives from a human donor with alopecia areata. This material consisted of CD4+ T cells sorted from blood, taken at week 4, from a patient treated with tofacitinib. V gene TRBV27 combines with J gene TRBJ2-5, with unresolved D. The CDR3 sequence: CASSSASTKETQYF. Written as DNA, the CDR3 is TGTGCCAGCAGTTCGGCGTCTACTAAAGAGACCCAGTACTTC.